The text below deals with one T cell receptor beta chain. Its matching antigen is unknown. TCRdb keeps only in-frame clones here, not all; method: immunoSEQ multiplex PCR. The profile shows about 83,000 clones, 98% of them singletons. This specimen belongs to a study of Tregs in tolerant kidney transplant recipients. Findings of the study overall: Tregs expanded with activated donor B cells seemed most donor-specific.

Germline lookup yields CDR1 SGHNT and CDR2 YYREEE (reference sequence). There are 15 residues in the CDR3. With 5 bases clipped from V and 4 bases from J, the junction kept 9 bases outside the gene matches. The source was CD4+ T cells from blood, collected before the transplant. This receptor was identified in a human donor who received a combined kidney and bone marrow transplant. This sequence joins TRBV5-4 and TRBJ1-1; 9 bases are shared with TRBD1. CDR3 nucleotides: TGTGCCAGCAGTTCGACAGGGGGTGGGTTCACTGAAGCTTTCTTT. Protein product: CASSSTGGGFTEAFF.